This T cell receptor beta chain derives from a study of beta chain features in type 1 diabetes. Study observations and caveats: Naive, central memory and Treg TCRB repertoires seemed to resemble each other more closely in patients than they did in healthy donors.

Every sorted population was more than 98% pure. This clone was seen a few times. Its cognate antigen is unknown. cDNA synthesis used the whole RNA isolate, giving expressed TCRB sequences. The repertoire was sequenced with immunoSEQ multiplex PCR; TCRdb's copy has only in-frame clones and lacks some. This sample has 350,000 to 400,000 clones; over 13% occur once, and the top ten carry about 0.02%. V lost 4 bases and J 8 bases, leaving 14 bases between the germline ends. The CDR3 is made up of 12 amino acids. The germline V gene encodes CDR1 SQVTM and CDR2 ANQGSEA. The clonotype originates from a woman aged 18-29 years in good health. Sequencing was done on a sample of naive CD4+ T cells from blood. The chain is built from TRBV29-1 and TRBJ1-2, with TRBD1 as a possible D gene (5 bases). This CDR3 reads CSVVTGVRGYTF. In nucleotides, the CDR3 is TGCAGCGTTGTAACAGGCGTTAGGGGCTACACCTTC.